A selection of T cell receptor beta chains follows, all from one sample in a study of blood T cell repertoires in COVID-19. Method: immunoSEQ multiplex PCR; TCRdb's copy keeps in-frame clones and lacks some. The repertoire holds fewer than 600,000 clones, with roughly 90% as singletons. Sequenced input: PBMCs or T cells enriched from blood (not recorded which). The receptor set was obtained from a woman in her 40s who had recovered from COVID-19. Each CDR3 is given with its conserved first and last residue. Each record gives: clone size, V gene, J gene, CDR3 length, CDR3 protein. Part of the rows lack a size; the others show once, few, many or a class for expanded clones.

NA	TRBV2	TRBJ1-1	15	CASSEETGVHTEAFF
once	TRBV3-1/TRBV3-2	TRBJ2-3	16	CASSQDISGGTDTQYF
NA	TRBV19	TRBJ1-2	16	CASSVEFRRANYGYTF
NA	TRBV3-1/TRBV3-2	TRBJ2-1	18	CASSQISIRGTSYNEQFF
NA	TRBV27	TRBJ2-1	15	CASSRGLAAYNEQFF
NA	TRBV20-1	TRBJ1-1	11	CSARGPVEAFF
NA	TRBV5-4	TRBJ2-5	14	CASSANRGQETQYF
NA	TRBV5-1	TRBJ2-5	16	CASSPHISGRGETQYF
NA	TRBV15	TRBJ2-1	15	CATNPGQTLWNEQFF
few	TRBV13	TRBJ1-2	12	CASSLELYGYTF
NA	TRBV6-5	TRBJ1-2	13	CASRRKSNYGYTF
NA	TRBV18	TRBJ2-7	15	CASSAGTGVSYEQYF
NA	TRBV18	TRBJ1-5	17	CASSPTPGTGIDQPQHF
NA	TRBV24-1	TRBJ2-3	15	CATSVRDSGRDTQYF
NA	TRBV2	TRBJ1-1	13	CASSERRYTEAFF
NA	TRBV28	TRBJ2-6	17	CASSLEGQGSGANVLTF
NA	TRBV7-2	TRBJ1-1	18	CASSLGTGALVGVSEAFF
NA	TRBV7-2	TRBJ2-7	14	CASSWTGGSYEQYF
NA	TRBV6-5	TRBJ2-2	14	CASSYSRGPGELFF
NA	TRBV21-1	TRBJ2-1	15	CARGLAGVAYNEQFF
NA	TRBV9	TRBJ2-5	16	CASSVYGLAGGETQYF
NA	TRBV6-5	TRBJ1-2	15	CASILRRDRVNGYTF
many	TRBV3-1/TRBV3-2	TRBJ2-3	15	CASSQGTGDSDTQYF
NA	TRBV6-5	TRBJ2-7	14	CASSSGQGAYEQYF
NA	TRBV10-3	TRBJ2-1	16	CAIRTSSLSSYNEQFF
many	TRBV7-2	TRBJ1-2	14	CASSSGTGDSGYTF
NA	TRBV13	TRBJ2-3	14	CASSPHGSADTQYF
NA	TRBV25-1	TRBJ2-7	12	CASSTRTAEQYF
NA	TRBV6-2/TRBV6-3	TRBJ1-1	13	CASSDRMNTEAFF
few	TRBV29-1	TRBJ1-1	12	CSVVHRDTEAFF
NA	TRBV27	TRBJ1-1	14	CASRLGARNTEAFF
NA	TRBV4-3	TRBJ1-4	14	CASSLVAGDEKLFF
NA	TRBV11-3	TRBJ2-3	15	CASSLATGGTDTQYF
NA	TRBV6-5	TRBJ2-5	15	CASRGWREGQETQYF
NA	TRBV7-9	TRBJ1-1	15	CASSLDLGLNTEAFF
NA	TRBV27	TRBJ2-1	18	CASSSAPMTGLSYNEQFF
NA	TRBV15	TRBJ1-2	15	CATRGFEGEGSGYTF
NA	TRBV7-6	TRBJ2-1	15	CASSSGTGYYNEQFF
once	TRBV29-1	TRBJ1-4	14	CSVRTVATNEKLFF
NA	TRBV7-2	TRBJ2-7	15	CASSLAGTSEYEQYF
once	TRBV7-2	TRBJ1-5	17	CASSSGRDIYSNQPQHF
NA	TRBV7-9	TRBJ2-7	14	CASSPQGTRWEQYF
NA	TRBV6-5	TRBJ2-7	15	CASSITGTGGYEQYF
NA	TRBV18	TRBJ2-6	17	CASSRGDSNSGANVLTF
NA	TRBV7-9	TRBJ1-3	18	CASSPIQGASFSGNTIYF